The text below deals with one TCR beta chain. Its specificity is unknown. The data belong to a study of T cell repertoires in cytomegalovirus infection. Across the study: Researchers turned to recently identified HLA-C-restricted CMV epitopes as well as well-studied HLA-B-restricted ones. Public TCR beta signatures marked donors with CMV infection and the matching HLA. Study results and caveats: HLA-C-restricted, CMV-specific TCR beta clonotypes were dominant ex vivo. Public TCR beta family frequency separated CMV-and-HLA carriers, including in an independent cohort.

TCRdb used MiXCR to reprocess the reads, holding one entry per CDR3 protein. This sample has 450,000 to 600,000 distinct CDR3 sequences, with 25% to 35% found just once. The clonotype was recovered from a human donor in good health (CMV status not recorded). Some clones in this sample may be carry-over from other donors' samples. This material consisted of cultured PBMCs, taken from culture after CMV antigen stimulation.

The CDR3 loop reads CASSIAALGQAGEAFF. CDR3 nucleotides: TGTGCCAGTAGTATAGCCGCTCTCGGGCAGGCCGGTGAAGCTTTCTTT. The chain uses TRBV19 and TRBJ1-1; D gene ambiguous. The CDR3 consists of 16 residues. In germline, CDR1 is LNHDA, CDR2 SQIVND (reference sequence). The V gene lost 1 base and the J gene lost 7 bases, with 19 bases spanning the gap. Drawing the rest from reference TRBV19 and TRBJ1-1, the complete variable domain is DGGITQSPKYLFRKEGQNVTLSCEQNLNHDAMYWYRQDPGQGLRLIYYSQIVNDFQKGDIAEGYSVSREKKESFPLTVTSAQKNPTAFYLCASSIAALGQAGEAFFGQGTRLTVV.